This T cell receptor (beta chain) was recovered during a study of cytomegalovirus exposure and HLA in healthy donors. The V and J ends lost 4 bases and 5 bases, in that order; junction bases with no gene match: 5. This CDR3 comprises 13 residues. From germline, CDR1 is GTSNPN and CDR2 SVGIG (reference sequence). 60 Vbeta and 13 Jbeta primers were used in PCR. Measured with immunoSEQ multiplex PCR; TCRdb has only the in-frame clones, and not every one. The table has about 40,000 clones, 68% seen once; the top ten hold around 4%. The count of this clone is one. Antigen specificity is unknown. General study results and limits: There were some public TCRs occurring in many donors, but most TCR sequences were rare.

The chain recombines TRBV30 with TRBJ2-4; 7 bases match TRBD1. The sample taken for sequencing was PBMCs. This TCR derives from a man between 40 and 49 years old in good health and CMV-seronegative. In DNA, the CDR3 is TGTGCCTGGATGAAGACAGGGCAAAACATTCAGTACTTC. It yields the protein CAWMKTGQNIQYF.